The source of this TCR beta chain is a study of neoadjuvant anti-PD-1 for oral cavity cancer. Study summary: Patients without progression got a fourth dose around day 43.

CDR1 is MNHNS and CDR2 is SASEGT in the germline V gene. V lost 1 base and J 6 bases, leaving 9 bases between the germline ends. This CDR3 comprises 14 residues. The time point was: after neoadjuvant nivolumab, at surgical resection. Stage II-IVA oral cavity squamous cell carcinoma was new and untreated by systemic or radiation therapy. Patients had HPV-negative, locally advanced oral cavity squamous cell carcinoma. Produced via immunoSEQ multiplex PCR; TCRdb's table is partial and in-frame only. Among 5,500 to 7,500 clones, around 50% were seen once, and the ten largest hold 7% to 7.5%. Sequencing used tumor tissue, obtained after nivolumab (anti-PD-1) treatment. The J gene is TRBJ2-2, the V gene TRBV6-1; D gene uncertain. The clonotype comes from a person aged 40 to 85 with oral cavity squamous cell carcinoma. CDR3 protein: CASSEVFDSGELFF. CDR3 nucleotide sequence: TGTGCCAGCAGTGAAGTTTTTGACTCCGGGGAGCTGTTTTTT.